The 5 T cell receptor beta chains in this list originate from one sample, sequenced in a study of identifying expanded T cells in peripheral blood (dated by TCRdb to the late 2010s). Library preparation used the immunoSEQ multiplex PCR assay. As stored in TCRdb, this immuneACCESS dataset retains in-frame rearrangements with V and J assigned. A fraction of the clones does not appear; measured against another copy, unresolved V genes explain less than half of the discrepancy, and the remainder lacks a known reason. This sample lists more than 45,000 clones; over 85% were detected once. Roughly 3.5% of the sample goes to the ten largest clones. Sequenced material: blood. Every receptor here comes from a person aged 18 to 75 in good health.

The chain couples TRBV6-4 to TRBJ2-4; 7 bases fit TRBD1. J lost 8 bases, V lost 5 bases, and 6 bases had no gene match. Looked up from germline, CDR1 is MRHNA and CDR2 is SNTAGT. The CDR3 consists of 13 residues. CDR3 sequence (DNA): TGTGCCAGCAGTACAGGGGTGGGGGACATTCAGTACTTC. Translated: CASSTGVGDIQYF.

The rearrangement joins TRBV29-1 to TRBJ1-2, with D unresolved. Trimming took 2 bases from V and 6 from J, leaving 10 bases between them. This CDR3 has 12 residues. The germline gives CDR1 SQVTM, CDR2 ANQGSEA. This CDR3 reads CSVETRRDGYTF. CDR3 in DNA: TGCAGCGTTGAAACGCGTCGGGATGGCTACACCTTC.

This rearrangement joins TRBV6-5 to TRBJ2-1; D uncertain. The germline gives CDR1 MNHEY, CDR2 SVGAGI. There are 16 residues in the CDR3. V lost 4 bases to trimming and J lost 0 bases, with 13 bases between them. CDR3 nucleotides: TGTGCCAGCAGTTTCGCCTCAGGTAGCTCCTACAATGAGCAGTTCTTC. Encoded protein: CASSFASGSSYNEQFF.

V usage is TRBV7-9 and J usage is TRBJ1-1; 8 bases agree with TRBD1. CDR3 length: 14 amino acids. The germline CDR1 and CDR2 sequences are SEHNR and FQNEAQ (reference sequence). Germline trimming cut 2 bases from V and 4 bases from J; bases unmatched to any gene: 3. The DNA of the CDR3 is TGTGCCAGCAGCTTATTACAGGGGGGCACTGAAGCTTTCTTT. This sequence encodes CASSLLQGGTEAFF. The complete variable domain, with remaining parts taken from reference TRBV7-9 and TRBJ1-1, reads DTGVSQNPRHKITKRGQNVTFRCDPISEHNRLYWYRQTLGQGPEFLTYFQNEAQLEKSRLLSDRFSAERPKGSFSTLEIQRTEQGDSAMYLCASSLLQGGTEAFFGQGTRLTVV.

The chain carries TRBV28 and TRBJ2-1; 9 bases line up with TRBD2. This CDR3 has 14 residues. J lost 9 bases, V lost 5 bases, and 8 bases had no gene match. Germline V lookup: CDR1 MDHEN, CDR2 SYDVKM. CDR3 region: CASSRLAAFLEQFF. The CDR3, as DNA: TGTGCCAGCAGTCGACTAGCGGCTTTTCTTGAGCAGTTCTTC.